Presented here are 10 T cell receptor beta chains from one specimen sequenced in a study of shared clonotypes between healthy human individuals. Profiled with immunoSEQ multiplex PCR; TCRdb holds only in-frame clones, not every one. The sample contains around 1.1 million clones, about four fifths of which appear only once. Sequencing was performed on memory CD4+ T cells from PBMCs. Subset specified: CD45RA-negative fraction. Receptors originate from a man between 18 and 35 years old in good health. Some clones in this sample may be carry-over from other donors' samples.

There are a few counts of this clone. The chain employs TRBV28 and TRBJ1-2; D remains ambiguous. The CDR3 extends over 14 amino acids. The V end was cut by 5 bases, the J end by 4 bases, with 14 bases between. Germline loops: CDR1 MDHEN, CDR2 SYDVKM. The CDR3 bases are TGTGCCAGCAGTCCCGCCACAACTTTCTATGGCTACACCTTC. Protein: CASSPATTFYGYTF.

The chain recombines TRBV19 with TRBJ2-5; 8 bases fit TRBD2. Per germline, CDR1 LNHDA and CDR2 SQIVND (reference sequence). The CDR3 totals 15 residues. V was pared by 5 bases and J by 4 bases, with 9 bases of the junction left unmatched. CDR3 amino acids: CASSYLAGLSETQYF. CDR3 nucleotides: TGTGCCAGTAGTTACTTAGCGGGATTATCAGAGACCCAGTACTTC.

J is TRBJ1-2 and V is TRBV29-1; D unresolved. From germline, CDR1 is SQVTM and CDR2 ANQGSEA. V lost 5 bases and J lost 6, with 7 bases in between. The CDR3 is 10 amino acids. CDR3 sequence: CSVYEDGYTF. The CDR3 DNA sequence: TGCAGCGTTTATGAGGATGGCTACACCTTC.

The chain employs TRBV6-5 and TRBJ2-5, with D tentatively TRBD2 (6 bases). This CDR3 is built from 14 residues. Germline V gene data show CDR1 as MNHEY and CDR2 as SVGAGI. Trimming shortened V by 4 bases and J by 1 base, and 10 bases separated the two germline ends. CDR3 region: CASSLQGGQETQYF. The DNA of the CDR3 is TGTGCCAGCAGTTTGCAGGGAGGCCAAGAGACCCAGTACTTC.

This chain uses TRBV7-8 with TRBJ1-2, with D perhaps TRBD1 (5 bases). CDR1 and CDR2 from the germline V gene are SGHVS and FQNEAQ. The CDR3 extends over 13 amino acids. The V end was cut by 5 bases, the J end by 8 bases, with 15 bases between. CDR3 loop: CASSHRQLEGYTF. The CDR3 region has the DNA TGTGCCAGCAGCCACAGACAGCTGGAGGGCTACACCTTC.

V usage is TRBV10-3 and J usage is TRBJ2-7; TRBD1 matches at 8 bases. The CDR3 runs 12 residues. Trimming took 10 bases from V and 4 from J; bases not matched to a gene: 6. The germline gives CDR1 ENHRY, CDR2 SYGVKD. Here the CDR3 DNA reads TGTGCCACTAGCAGGGGGCGGTACGAGCAGTACTTC. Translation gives CATSRGRYEQYF.

CDR3 amino acids: CASSPRGLAGDNEQFF. The CDR3 DNA reads as TGTGCCAGCAGCCCCAGAGGACTAGCGGGGGACAATGAGCAGTTCTTC. V and J are TRBV5-4 and TRBJ2-1; TRBD2 matches 13 bases. From germline, CDR1 is SGHNT and CDR2 YYREEE (reference sequence). The CDR3 is 16 amino acids. V lost 4 bases to trimming and J lost 5 bases; unmatched junction nucleotides: 6.

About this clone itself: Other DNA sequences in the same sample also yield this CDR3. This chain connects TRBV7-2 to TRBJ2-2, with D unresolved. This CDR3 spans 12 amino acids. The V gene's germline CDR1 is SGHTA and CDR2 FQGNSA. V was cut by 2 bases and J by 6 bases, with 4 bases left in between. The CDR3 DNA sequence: TGTGCCAGCAGCTTAAATTCCGGGGAGCTGTTTTTT. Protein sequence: CASSLNSGELFF.

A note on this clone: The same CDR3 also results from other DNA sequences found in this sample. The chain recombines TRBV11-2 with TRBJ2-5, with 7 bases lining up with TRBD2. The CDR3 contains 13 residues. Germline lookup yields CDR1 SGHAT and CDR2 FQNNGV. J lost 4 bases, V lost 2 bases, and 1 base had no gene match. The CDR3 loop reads CASSLPGGETQYF. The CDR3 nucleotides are TGTGCCAGCAGCTTACCGGGGGGAGAGACCCAGTACTTC.

CDR3 sequence reads: CASGPYRENQPQHF. CDR3 bases: TGTGCCAGCGGGCCTTACAGGGAAAATCAGCCCCAGCATTTT. The chain recombines TRBV28 with TRBJ1-5; D is perhaps TRBD1 (6 bases). CDR1 and CDR2 (germline): MDHEN, SYDVKM. This CDR3 is built from 14 residues. Trimming cost V 8 bases and J 4 bases, with 15 bases left between them.